The 25 T cell receptor beta chains below were found in one sample sequenced in a study of T-cell reconstitution after alpha-beta-depleted transplantation in children. TCRbeta library construction was performed incorporating unique molecular identifiers. MiXCR was run by TCRdb on the PCR reads, yielding one entry per CDR3 protein. The table has about 260,000 distinct CDR3 sequences, 7.5% to 9.5% seen once. The starting material was PBMCs, mostly from graft donor cells, obtained 180 days after TCRalphabeta/CD19-depleted stem cell transplant. The receptors were gathered from a male patient aged 10 to 17 who had a stem cell transplant for acute lymphoblastic leukemia, so the T cells may come from the graft donor.

This clonotype has ten or more counts. The chain couples TRBV10-3 to TRBJ2-7; 8 bases align to TRBD1. Losses at the gene ends were 3 bases for V and 7 bases for J; bases not matched to a gene: 14. The CDR3 is 16 residues long. The germline V gene has CDR1 ENHRY and CDR2 SYGVKD. CDR3 sequence: CAISEGNMGQAWEQYF. The CDR3 nucleotides read TGTGCCATCAGTGAAGGGAATATGGGACAGGCCTGGGAGCAGTACTTC.

This clonotype was seen at least ten times. The V call is TRBV7-8, the J call TRBJ2-7; D gene ambiguous. The germline V gene encodes CDR1 SGHVS and CDR2 FQNEAQ. This CDR3 contains 12 residues. Trimming shortened V by 5 bases and J by 7 bases, and 12 bases separated the two germline ends. CDR3 DNA: TGTGCCAGCAGCCCGTGGGCGCCAGAGCAGTACTTC. Translating it yields CASSPWAPEQYF.

This clonotype was observed at least ten times. The V call is TRBV18, the J call TRBJ2-2; 11 bases line up with TRBD2. CDR1 is KGHSH and CDR2 is LQKENI in the germline V gene. The J segment lost 5 bases and the V segment lost 5 bases, leaving 7 bases of the junction unmatched. The CDR3 loop spans 16 amino acids. This chain's CDR3 is CASSSLAGGGTGELFF. CDR3 sequence (DNA): TGTGCCAGCTCATCTCTAGCGGGAGGAGGTACCGGGGAGCTGTTTTTT.

The rearrangement uses TRBV11-2 and TRBJ2-7; D possibly matches TRBD1 or TRBD2 (7 bases each). V was pared by 2 bases and J by 6 bases, with 26 bases between. Germline CDR1 reads SGHAT; CDR2 reads FQNNGV. CDR3 length equals 18 residues. The CDR3 region has the DNA TGTGCCAGCAGCTTATTGTCGGGACAGCGATTCTGGGAGGGCGAGCAGTACTTC. As protein: CASSLLSGQRFWEGEQYF.

This clonotype came up many times. The rearrangement uses TRBV25-1 and TRBJ1-1, with a weak D call TRBD1 (6 bases). V was trimmed by 3 bases and J by 10 bases, leaving 9 bases between them. CDR3 length: 11 amino acids. The germline gives CDR1 MGHDK, CDR2 SYGVNS. The CDR3 sequence is CASSEGAGAFF. The CDR3 DNA reads TGTGCCAGCAGTGAGGGGGCTGGAGCTTTCTTT.

This chain connects TRBV24-1 to TRBJ2-3; either TRBD1 or TRBD2 may fit D (6 bases each). V was shortened by 1 base and J by 5 bases, with 15 bases between the two germline ends. Per the germline V gene, CDR1 is KGHDR and CDR2 is SFDVKD. The CDR3 spans 16 residues. CDR3 sequence reads: CATSDLMEGGRDTQYF. CDR3 nucleotides: TGTGCCACCAGTGATTTAATGGAGGGGGGACGAGATACGCAGTATTTT.

This clonotype was found many times. This chain uses TRBV5-1 with TRBJ2-3; maybe TRBD1 (7 bases). There are 15 residues in the CDR3. Germline V gene data show CDR1 as SGHRS and CDR2 as YFSETQ. Trimming removed 3 bases at V and 4 bases at J, with 15 bases between. The CDR3 sequence: CASSSLTGRSDTQYF. The CDR3 DNA reads TGCGCCAGCAGCTCCCTGACAGGGAGGTCAGATACGCAGTATTTT.

At least ten counts were recorded for this clonotype. V usage is TRBV27 and J usage is TRBJ2-4, with D possibly being TRBD1 or TRBD2 (5 bases each). The V end lost 5 bases, the J end lost 0 bases, and 11 bases lay between the germline ends. CDR1 and CDR2 from the germline V gene are MNHEY and SMNVEV (reference sequence). The CDR3 has 15 amino acids. For the CDR3, the DNA is TGTGCCAGCAGTCCGGGGACGGTAGCCAAAAACATTCAGTACTTC. Translating it yields CASSPGTVAKNIQYF.

This clonotype was counted many times. The gene calls are TRBV3-1 and TRBJ1-2; maybe TRBD1 (5 bases). The CDR3 spans 15 residues. Trimming took off 6 bases at V and 3 bases at J, with 17 bases between the two ends. Germline CDR1 is LGHDT and CDR2 is YNNKEL (reference sequence). CDR3 region: CASRKAGTGDYGYTF. DNA for the CDR3: TGTGCCAGCAGGAAAGCGGGGACGGGGGACTATGGCTACACCTTC.

Concerning this clonotype itself: A much more abundant neighbour one base away suggests this may be a read error. The chain recombines TRBV29-1 with TRBJ2-5, with D possibly matching TRBD2 (7 bases). CDR1 and CDR2 from the germline V gene are SQVTM and ANQGSEA. The CDR3 is 13 amino acids. V was pared by 7 bases and J by 4 bases, with 16 bases between. The CDR3 nucleotides read TGCAGCGGGGGACGGGGGGCCGGAGAGACCCAGTACTTC. Protein sequence: CSGGRGAGETQYF.

This clonotype was counted ten times or more. The chain combines TRBV10-3 with TRBJ1-6, with 10 bases lining up with TRBD1. This CDR3 has 13 amino acids. Germline CDR1 reads ENHRY; CDR2 reads SYGVKD. V lost 10 bases to trimming and J lost 10 bases; unmatched junction nucleotides: 7. CDR3 coding DNA: TGTGCCAATGGGGACAGGGGCGGCTCACCCCTCCACTTT. It codes for CANGDRGGSPLHF.

This clonotype has ten or more counts. This chain links TRBV10-3 with TRBJ1-1, with a tentative D call TRBD1 (5 bases). The CDR3 is 12 amino acids. V lost 7 bases and J lost 5, with 11 bases in between. Germline-derived CDR1 and CDR2 are ENHRY and SYGVKD. In DNA, the CDR3 is TGTGCCATCATGGGGGAGGGAACTGAAGCTTTCTTT. This translates into CAIMGEGTEAFF.

This clonotype was found many times. The V call is TRBV5-1, the J call TRBJ1-1; no definite D call. The CDR3 spans 11 residues. V dropped 7 bases and J dropped 1 base, with 5 bases sitting between them. Germline lookup yields CDR1 SGHRS and CDR2 YFSETQ. The CDR3 region has the DNA TGCGCCAGCCGCTCGAACACTGAAGCTTTCTTT. This encodes CASRSNTEAFF.

This chain joins TRBV2 and TRBJ2-7; 8 bases fit TRBD1. The CDR3 is made up of 14 amino acids. Germline V gene data show CDR1 as SNHLY and CDR2 as FYNNEI. The trim removed 4 bases at V and 6 bases at J, leaving 8 bases unmatched. Here the CDR3 DNA reads TGTGCCAGCAGTGGACAGGGGTACTCCCCCGAGCAGTACTTC. Translation gives CASSGQGYSPEQYF.

Worth noting for this clonotype: This may be a read error: a much more frequent sequence differs by one nucleotide. The chain recombines TRBV9 with TRBJ2-7; unclear D gene. The CDR3 contains 14 residues. Germline loops: CDR1 SGDLS, CDR2 YYNGEE. The CDR3 region has the DNA TGTCCCAGCAGCGTAGATCGGCTAGAGAGCGAGCAGTACTTC. Its translation is CPSSVDRLESEQYF.

The sample holds many counts of this clonotype. V is TRBV28 and J is TRBJ2-6; possibly TRBD2 for D (6 bases). Per germline, CDR1 MDHEN and CDR2 SYDVKM. Trimming stripped 3 bases from V and 0 bases from J, with 12 bases between. This CDR3 has 17 residues. This CDR3 reads CASSLGTFPSGANVLTF. CDR3 coding DNA: TGTGCCAGCAGTTTGGGGACTTTCCCCTCTGGGGCCAACGTCCTGACTTTC.

This clonotype was seen repeatedly, ten times or more. The J gene is TRBJ2-7, the V gene TRBV7-3; no reliable D call. Per the germline V gene, CDR1 is SGHTA and CDR2 is FQGTGA. This CDR3 has 13 residues. With 2 bases removed from V and 7 bases from J, the gap between germline ends came to 12 bases. The DNA of the CDR3 is TGTGCCAGCAGCTTACTGGATTCTGATGAGCAGTACTTC. It is translated as CASSLLDSDEQYF. The entire variable domain, with the rest obtained from reference TRBV7-3 and TRBJ2-7, is as follows: GAGVSQTPSNKVTEKGKYVELRCDPISGHTALYWYRQSLGQGPEFLIYFQGTGAADDSGLPNDRFFAVRPEGSVSTLKIQRTERGDSAVYLCASSLLDSDEQYFGPGTRLTVT.

In its sample, this clonotype was seen a few times. The gene calls are TRBV14 and TRBJ2-7, with a possible D match to TRBD2 (6 bases). V gave up 1 base and J gave up 1 base, with 14 bases separating them. This CDR3 has 16 amino acids. Germline V CDR1 and CDR2: SGHDN, FVKESK. CDR3 sequence: CASSQVTRLGSYEQYF. In nucleotides, the CDR3 is TGTGCCAGCAGCCAAGTTACCAGACTAGGGTCCTACGAGCAGTACTTC.

This clonotype occurred many times. The chain combines TRBV4-3 with TRBJ1-1; no reliable D call. Deletions cut 0 bases from V and 1 base from J, with 6 bases between. The CDR3 totals 14 residues. Germline V CDR1 and CDR2: LGHNA, YSLEER. This CDR3 reads CASSQENGNTEAFF. CDR3 bases: TGCGCCAGCAGCCAAGAAAACGGGAACACTGAAGCTTTCTTT.

This clonotype was observed a handful of times. The chain links TRBV6-5 to TRBJ1-5; D is undetermined. Germline V gene data show CDR1 as MNHEY and CDR2 as SVGAGI. This CDR3 has 13 amino acids. V gave up 0 bases and J gave up 5 bases, with 5 bases separating them. CDR3 amino acids: CASSYSIDQPQHF. CDR3 sequence (DNA): TGTGCCAGCAGTTACTCGATAGATCAGCCCCAGCATTTT.

This clonotype was observed at least ten times. The rearrangement joins TRBV7-4 to TRBJ2-7; 9 bases line up with TRBD2. V was clipped by 3 bases and J by 0 bases; unmatched bases: 6. This CDR3 comprises 16 residues. CDR1 and CDR2 from the germline V gene are SGHVT and SQSDAQ. The CDR3 DNA reads as TGTGCCAGCAGCTTGAGACTAGCGGTGAGCTCCTACGAGCAGTACTTC. Protein sequence: CASSLRLAVSSYEQYF.

The chain couples TRBV6-5 to TRBJ1-2; no firm D call. Trimming took 0 bases from V and 5 from J, leaving 10 bases between them. Germline loops: CDR1 MNHEY, CDR2 SVGAGI. The CDR3 totals 14 residues. DNA of the CDR3: TGTGCCAGCAGTTACTCGGGGAGGAGATATGGCTACACCTTC. This gives the protein CASSYSGRRYGYTF.

This clonotype was observed many times. The V call is TRBV6-1, the J call TRBJ2-5, with TRBD2 identical over 7 bases. Germline lookup yields CDR1 MNHNS and CDR2 SASEGT. The CDR3 sequence is 13 residues long. The CDR3 bases are TGTGCGAGCGGAGCGGGACTGGAAGAGACCCAGTACTTC. Amino acid sequence: CASGAGLEETQYF.

Many counts were recorded for this clonotype. The V gene is TRBV10-3, the J gene TRBJ2-7; no firm D call. Germline assignment: CDR1 ENHRY and CDR2 SYGVKD. The CDR3 extends over 13 amino acids. Trimming took off 2 bases at V and 3 bases at J, with 8 bases between the two ends. The CDR3: CAISEPKGYEQYF. The CDR3 coding sequence is TGTGCCATCAGTGAGCCTAAGGGCTACGAGCAGTACTTC.

This clonotype was seen ten or more times. This chain connects TRBV6-5 to TRBJ2-7; D is possibly TRBD2 (6 bases). This CDR3 contains 15 residues. The germline gives CDR1 MNHEY, CDR2 SVGAGI. V lost 2 bases and J 6 bases, leaving 17 bases between the germline ends. CDR3 sequence (DNA): TGTGCCAGCAGTTACGATGGGGGACTGAGACGCGAGCAGTACTTC. Residues: CASSYDGGLRREQYF.